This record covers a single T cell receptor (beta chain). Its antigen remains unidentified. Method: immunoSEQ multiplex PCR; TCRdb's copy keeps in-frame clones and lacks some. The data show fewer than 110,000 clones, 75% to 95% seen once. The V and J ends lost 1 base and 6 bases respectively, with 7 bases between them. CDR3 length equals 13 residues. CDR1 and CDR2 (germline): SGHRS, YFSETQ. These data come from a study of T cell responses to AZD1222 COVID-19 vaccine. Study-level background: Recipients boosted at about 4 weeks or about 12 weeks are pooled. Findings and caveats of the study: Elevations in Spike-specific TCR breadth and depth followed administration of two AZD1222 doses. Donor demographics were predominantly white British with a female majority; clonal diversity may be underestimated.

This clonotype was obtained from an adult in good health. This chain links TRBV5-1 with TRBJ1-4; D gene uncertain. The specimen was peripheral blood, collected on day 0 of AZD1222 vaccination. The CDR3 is CASSLTIDEKLFF. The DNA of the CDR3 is TGCGCCAGCAGCTTGACCATCGATGAAAAACTGTTTTTT.